Listed below are T cell receptor beta chains from one sample, sequenced in a study of cytomegalovirus exposure and HLA in healthy donors. TCRdb's copy holds only in-frame clones and misses some; the assay was immunoSEQ multiplex PCR. Of about 110,000 clones in the sample, 65% to 80% were seen once. Sequencing was performed on PBMCs. These TCRs come from a man aged 25-40 years in good health and CMV-seropositive. The CDR3 runs from the conserved cysteine through the conserved F or W. A D gene is named only where the DNA matches it firmly. Rows give clone size only sometimes, using once, few, many, or a class for an expanded clone.

V gene: TRBV4-3; D gene: -; J gene: TRBJ1-4; clone size: -; CDR3 protein: CASSQARSGTQTNEKLFF; CDR3 DNA: TGCGCCAGCAGCCAGGCGCGGTCAGGGACTCAAACTAATGAAAAACTGTTTTTT
V gene: TRBV25-1; D gene: -; J gene: TRBJ1-6; clone size: few; CDR3 protein: CASSSGADSPLHF; CDR3 DNA: TGTGCCAGCAGTTCAGGGGCGGACTCACCCCTCCACTTT
V gene: TRBV30; D gene: -; J gene: TRBJ1-4; clone size: -; CDR3 protein: CAWSERVEKLFF; CDR3 DNA: TGTGCCTGGAGTGAACGGGTTGAAAAACTGTTTTTT
V gene: TRBV5-5; D gene: -; J gene: TRBJ2-5; clone size: -; CDR3 protein: CASSPGGGVEFGTQYF; CDR3 DNA: TGTGCCAGCAGCCCCGGCGGCGGCGTAGAATTTGGGACCCAGTACTTC
V gene: TRBV7-9; D gene: TRBD1; J gene: TRBJ2-5; clone size: -; CDR3 protein: CASSLLTGMETQYF; CDR3 DNA: TGTGCCAGCAGCTTATTGACAGGGATGGAGACCCAGTACTTC
V gene: TRBV5-8; D gene: TRBD1; J gene: TRBJ2-5; clone size: -; CDR3 protein: CASSSGQGAGETQYF; CDR3 DNA: TGTGCCAGCAGCTCGGGACAGGGGGCTGGGGAGACCCAGTACTTC
V gene: TRBV6-6; D gene: TRBD2; J gene: TRBJ2-2; clone size: -; CDR3 protein: CASSYSLGGATGELFF; CDR3 DNA: TGTGCCAGCAGTTACTCTCTCGGGGGGGCCACCGGGGAGCTGTTTTTT
V gene: TRBV6-6; D gene: TRBD1; J gene: TRBJ2-7; clone size: -; CDR3 protein: CASREDRGFRGEQYF; CDR3 DNA: TGTGCCAGCAGGGAAGACAGGGGGTTTCGCGGCGAGCAGTACTTC
V gene: TRBV5-1; D gene: TRBD2; J gene: TRBJ2-3; clone size: -; CDR3 protein: CASSLEASGADTQYF; CDR3 DNA: TGCGCCAGCAGCTTGGAAGCTAGCGGGGCAGATACGCAGTATTTT
V gene: TRBV2; D gene: TRBD1; J gene: TRBJ1-1; clone size: -; CDR3 protein: CASSELRQGTSEAFF; CDR3 DNA: TGTGCCAGCAGTGAATTGAGACAGGGCACCTCTGAAGCTTTCTTT
V gene: TRBV6-4; D gene: -; J gene: TRBJ2-7; clone size: -; CDR3 protein: CASSDSRGYHYEQYF; CDR3 DNA: TGTGCCAGCAGTGACTCTAGGGGATATCACTACGAGCAGTACTTC
V gene: TRBV5-1; D gene: TRBD2; J gene: TRBJ2-5; clone size: -; CDR3 protein: CASSFGSGGAEETQYF; CDR3 DNA: TGCGCCAGCAGCTTCGGCAGCGGGGGGGCCGAGGAGACCCAGTACTTC
V gene: TRBV5-6; D gene: TRBD2; J gene: TRBJ2-7; clone size: few; CDR3 protein: CASSLQLAGTYEQYF; CDR3 DNA: TGTGCCAGCAGCTTGCAACTAGCGGGTACCTACGAGCAGTACTTC
V gene: TRBV2; D gene: TRBD1; J gene: TRBJ2-7; clone size: -; CDR3 protein: CASFETGTGSYEQYF; CDR3 DNA: TGTGCCAGCTTTGAAACCGGGACAGGCTCCTACGAGCAGTACTTC
V gene: TRBV25-1; D gene: TRBD2; J gene: TRBJ2-2; clone size: -; CDR3 protein: CASSRRTSGGPGGELFF; CDR3 DNA: TGTGCCAGCAGCCGGAGGACTAGCGGGGGGCCGGGCGGGGAGCTGTTTTTT
V gene: TRBV19; D gene: TRBD1; J gene: TRBJ2-7; clone size: once; CDR3 protein: CASSPSWDRSTYEQYF; CDR3 DNA: TGTGCCAGTAGTCCTAGTTGGGACAGGAGTACCTACGAGCAGTACTTC
V gene: TRBV18; D gene: -; J gene: TRBJ2-1; clone size: -; CDR3 protein: CASSPQQDPGYNEQFF; CDR3 DNA: TGTGCCAGCTCACCACAACAGGATCCGGGTTACAATGAGCAGTTCTTC
V gene: TRBV10-3; D gene: -; J gene: TRBJ2-3; clone size: -; CDR3 protein: CAISESFLASTDTQYF; CDR3 DNA: TGTGCCATCAGTGAGTCCTTTCTAGCTAGCACAGATACGCAGTATTTT
V gene: TRBV27; D gene: -; J gene: TRBJ2-1; clone size: -; CDR3 protein: CASTPEPGSSYNEQFF; CDR3 DNA: TGTGCCAGCACTCCTGAGCCGGGGAGCTCCTACAATGAGCAGTTCTTC
V gene: TRBV9; D gene: TRBD1; J gene: TRBJ2-7; clone size: once; CDR3 protein: CASSVRDRDSYEQYF; CDR3 DNA: TGTGCCAGCAGCGTAAGGGACAGAGACTCCTACGAGCAGTACTTC
V gene: TRBV7-3; D gene: TRBD1; J gene: TRBJ1-2; clone size: -; CDR3 protein: CASSLDGTGGAGGGYTF; CDR3 DNA: TGTGCCAGCAGCTTAGATGGGACAGGGGGCGCGGGAGGAGGCTACACCTTC
V gene: TRBV9; D gene: TRBD1; J gene: TRBJ2-7; clone size: -; CDR3 protein: CASSVAGTGFDEQYF; CDR3 DNA: TGTGCCAGCAGCGTAGCGGGGACAGGGTTCGACGAGCAGTACTTC
V gene: TRBV7-8; D gene: -; J gene: TRBJ1-2; clone size: -; CDR3 protein: CASSYGDAEYGYTF; CDR3 DNA: TGTGCCAGCAGCTACGGGGATGCTGAATATGGCTACACCTTC
V gene: TRBV5-8; D gene: TRBD1; J gene: TRBJ1-4; clone size: -; CDR3 protein: CASSFDRGPNEKLFF; CDR3 DNA: TGTGCCAGCAGCTTTGACAGGGGTCCTAATGAAAAACTGTTTTTT
V gene: TRBV11-2; D gene: TRBD1; J gene: TRBJ1-3; clone size: -; CDR3 protein: CASSLTGGTGNTIYF; CDR3 DNA: TGTGCCAGCAGCTTGACAGGGGGCACGGGAAACACCATATATTTT
V gene: TRBV9; D gene: TRBD1; J gene: TRBJ2-7; clone size: -; CDR3 protein: CASSVGQGISSYEQYF; CDR3 DNA: TGTGCCAGCAGCGTAGGACAGGGGATAAGCTCCTACGAGCAGTACTTC
V gene: TRBV4-1; D gene: -; J gene: TRBJ2-3; clone size: -; CDR3 protein: CASSQEGGAGTDTQYF; CDR3 DNA: TGCGCCAGCAGCCAAGAAGGGGGGGCCGGCACAGATACGCAGTATTTT
V gene: TRBV27; D gene: -; J gene: TRBJ2-7; clone size: -; CDR3 protein: CASSYGTKYEQYF; CDR3 DNA: TGTGCCAGCAGTTATGGGACAAAGTACGAGCAGTACTTC
V gene: TRBV4-2; D gene: -; J gene: TRBJ2-7; clone size: -; CDR3 protein: CASSQDQGSIEQYF; CDR3 DNA: TGTGCCAGCAGCCAAGACCAGGGGTCGATCGAGCAGTACTTC
V gene: TRBV7-2; D gene: -; J gene: TRBJ2-3; clone size: -; CDR3 protein: CATGQFFSSTDTQYF; CDR3 DNA: TGTGCCACCGGACAGTTCTTTTCTAGCACAGATACGCAGTATTTT
V gene: TRBV2; D gene: TRBD1; J gene: TRBJ1-2; clone size: once; CDR3 protein: CASSEAGDRGDGYTF; CDR3 DNA: TGTGCCAGCAGTGAAGCCGGGGACAGGGGAGATGGCTACACCTTC
V gene: TRBV7-6; D gene: -; J gene: TRBJ2-1; clone size: -; CDR3 protein: CASSLGGEQFF; CDR3 DNA: TGTGCCAGCAGCTTGGGGGGTGAGCAGTTCTTC
V gene: TRBV30; D gene: -; J gene: TRBJ2-3; clone size: -; CDR3 protein: CAWSVSRWGTNLSTDTQYF; CDR3 DNA: TGTGCCTGGAGTGTAAGTCGTTGGGGCACGAACCTTAGCACAGATACGCAGTATTTT
V gene: TRBV7-2; D gene: -; J gene: TRBJ1-6; clone size: once; CDR3 protein: CASSLESSLGYNSPLHF; CDR3 DNA: TGTGCCAGCAGCTTAGAGTCCTCCCTCGGCTATAATTCACCCCTCCACTTT
V gene: TRBV19; D gene: TRBD2; J gene: TRBJ2-5; clone size: -; CDR3 protein: CASSSPGLAGRETQHF; CDR3 DNA: TGTGCCAGTAGTAGTCCGGGACTAGCGGGGCGGGAGACCCAGCACTTC
V gene: TRBV19; D gene: TRBD1; J gene: TRBJ1-5; clone size: once; CDR3 protein: CASSMDRGPYSNQPQHF; CDR3 DNA: TGTGCCAGTAGTATGGACAGGGGCCCTTATAGCAATCAGCCCCAGCATTTT
V gene: TRBV19; D gene: -; J gene: TRBJ2-7; clone size: -; CDR3 protein: CASSPTLRLRRAYEQYF; CDR3 DNA: TGTGCCAGTAGTCCGACCCTAAGACTCAGACGAGCCTACGAGCAGTACTTC
V gene: TRBV12-5; D gene: TRBD1; J gene: TRBJ2-7; clone size: -; CDR3 protein: CASGFVWTGGPTPYEQYF; CDR3 DNA: TGTGCTAGTGGTTTCGTTTGGACAGGGGGCCCTACCCCCTACGAGCAGTACTTC
V gene: TRBV5-4; D gene: -; J gene: TRBJ2-2; clone size: few; CDR3 protein: CASSLATGELFF; CDR3 DNA: TGTGCCAGCAGCTTGGCTACCGGGGAGCTGTTTTTT
V gene: TRBV15; D gene: -; J gene: TRBJ2-1; clone size: -; CDR3 protein: CATSRAGSHNEQFF; CDR3 DNA: TGTGCCACCAGCAGAGCAGGATCTCACAATGAGCAGTTCTTC
V gene: TRBV7-8; D gene: TRBD2; J gene: TRBJ2-5; clone size: -; CDR3 protein: CASSWTSGGQETQYF; CDR3 DNA: TGTGCCAGCAGCTGGACTAGCGGGGGGCAAGAGACCCAGTACTTC
V gene: TRBV5-1; D gene: TRBD2; J gene: TRBJ2-7; clone size: -; CDR3 protein: CASRRSPGLAGGRSSYEQYF; CDR3 DNA: TGCGCCAGCAGAAGGAGCCCGGGACTAGCGGGAGGAAGGAGCTCCTACGAGCAGTACTTC
V gene: TRBV7-8; D gene: -; J gene: TRBJ2-5; clone size: -; CDR3 protein: CHCGEETQYF; CDR3 DNA: TGCCATTGCGGTGAAGAGACCCAGTACTTC
V gene: TRBV7-2; D gene: TRBD1; J gene: TRBJ2-7; clone size: once; CDR3 protein: CASSSGTGFYEQYF; CDR3 DNA: TGTGCCAGCAGCTCCGGGACAGGGTTTTACGAGCAGTACTTC
V gene: TRBV4-2; D gene: -; J gene: TRBJ2-5; clone size: -; CDR3 protein: CASSKGGSRGGSETQYF; CDR3 DNA: TGTGCCAGCAGTAAGGGCGGTAGTCGGGGAGGTTCGGAGACCCAGTACTTC
V gene: TRBV18; D gene: -; J gene: TRBJ2-5; clone size: once; CDR3 protein: CASSPPGLQETQYF; CDR3 DNA: TGTGCCAGCTCACCACCCGGACTGCAAGAGACCCAGTACTTC
V gene: TRBV9; D gene: TRBD1; J gene: TRBJ2-1; clone size: -; CDR3 protein: CASSTDRAEQFF; CDR3 DNA: TGTGCCAGCAGCACCGACAGGGCGGAGCAGTTCTTC
V gene: TRBV6-6; D gene: -; J gene: TRBJ2-2; clone size: few; CDR3 protein: CASSYGTHNTGELFF; CDR3 DNA: TGTGCCAGCAGTTACGGGACTCATAACACCGGGGAGCTGTTTTTT
V gene: TRBV15; D gene: -; J gene: TRBJ1-1; clone size: -; CDR3 protein: CATSSPSSRIRNTEAFF; CDR3 DNA: TGTGCCACCAGCTCGCCCTCTTCCAGGATCAGGAACACTGAAGCTTTCTTT
V gene: TRBV5-6; D gene: TRBD2; J gene: TRBJ2-7; clone size: -; CDR3 protein: CASSLRLAVYEQYF; CDR3 DNA: TGTGCCAGCAGCCTTAGACTAGCGGTCTACGAGCAGTACTTC
V gene: TRBV23-1; D gene: -; J gene: TRBJ1-4; clone size: -; CDR3 protein: CASSQPRTGTDTNEKLFF; CDR3 DNA: TGCGCCAGCAGTCAACCCAGGACGGGAACGGACACTAATGAAAAACTGTTTTTT
V gene: TRBV4-3; D gene: -; J gene: TRBJ2-7; clone size: -; CDR3 protein: CASSDLGATYEQYF; CDR3 DNA: TGCGCCAGCAGCGATTTGGGGGCTACGTACGAGCAGTACTTC